This is a list of T cell receptor beta chains from one sample in a study of shared clonotypes between healthy human individuals. Method: immunoSEQ multiplex PCR; TCRdb's copy keeps in-frame clones and lacks some. The table has over a million clones, just under 99% seen once. Material for sequencing was naive CD4+ T cells sorted from blood. The receptor source for this set is a man in his thirties or forties in good health. Both conserved end residues are part of each CDR3. A D gene is named only where the DNA matches it firmly. Clone size is given for some rows only: seen once, a few or many times, or a class if the clone is expanded.

size	D	V	J	DNA	CDR3
-	-	TRBV5-4	TRBJ2-1	TGTGCCAGCAGCTGGACTGGGGGGTATGAGCAGTTCTTC	CASSWTGGYEQFF
-	TRBD2	TRBV7-9	TRBJ2-2	TGTGCCAGCACCAGTAGCGGGTACACCGGGGAGCTGTTTTTT	CASTSSGYTGELFF
-	-	TRBV18	TRBJ2-7	TGTGCCAGCTCACCCAGGGAGGGGGGCTACGAGCAGTACTTC	CASSPREGGYEQYF
-	-	TRBV29-1	TRBJ1-1	TGCAGCGTTGGTGAGGTACACATGAACACTGAAGCTTTCTTT	CSVGEVHMNTEAFF
-	TRBD2	TRBV7-9	TRBJ2-3	TGTGCCGGGGAGGGACTAAGCACAGATACGCAGTATTTT	CAGEGLSTDTQYF
once	-	TRBV5-6	TRBJ2-2	TGTGCCAGCAGCTTGGTGGCAGGGAGCACCGGGGAGCTGTTTTTT	CASSLVAGSTGELFF
once	-	TRBV6-5	TRBJ1-1	TGTGCCAGCAGTTCCTTACTGAGGACTGAAGCTTTCTTT	CASSSLLRTEAFF
-	-	TRBV5-1	TRBJ2-2	TGCGCCAGCAGCTTCCTTACTAGTACCGGGGAGCTGTTTTTT	CASSFLTSTGELFF
-	-	TRBV6-6	TRBJ2-3	TGTGCCAGCAGGTCGGTCCGAAGGAGCGAGGGTGCGCAGTATTTT	CASRSVRRSEGAQYF
-	-	TRBV5-1	TRBJ2-7	TGCGCCAGCAGCTCGTACCGGGACCCCACCTACGAGCAGTACTTC	CASSSYRDPTYEQYF
-	-	TRBV5-6	TRBJ1-4	TGTGCCAGCAGCTTGTCCGCAACTAATGAAAAACTGTTTTTT	CASSLSATNEKLFF
-	TRBD1	TRBV29-1	TRBJ2-1	TGCAGCACGGCCGGGACAGGGCCCTACAATGAGCAGTTCTTC	CSTAGTGPYNEQFF
-	TRBD1	TRBV2	TRBJ2-5	TGTGCCAGCAGCGGAGGGACAGGGCTAGAGACCCAGTACTTC	CASSGGTGLETQYF
-	-	TRBV5-1	TRBJ2-7	TGCGCCAGCAGCCCTCTTCATCAGGGCTACGAGCAGTACTTC	CASSPLHQGYEQYF
-	TRBD1	TRBV4-1	TRBJ1-5	TGCGCCAGCAGCCAAGTCCTTTCCCGGGACAGGGGGCAGGGCAATCAGCCCCAGCATTTT	CASSQVLSRDRGQGNQPQHF
once	-	TRBV20-1	TRBJ2-1	TGCAGTGTTACTGTGGCGGATGAGCAGTTCTTC	CSVTVADEQFF
-	TRBD2	TRBV28	TRBJ2-7	TGTGCCAGCAGTTTTGGCGCGGGAGCCCCCTACGAGCAGTACTTC	CASSFGAGAPYEQYF
-	-	TRBV7-6	TRBJ2-1	TGTGCCAGCAGCTTAGGGGTCTCCGCGGGTGTCTCCTACAATGAGCAGTTCTTC	CASSLGVSAGVSYNEQFF
-	TRBD2	TRBV5-1	TRBJ2-5	TGCGCCAGCAGCTTGTCTAGCGGGAGTTATGAGACCCAGTACTTC	CASSLSSGSYETQYF
-	-	TRBV6-5	TRBJ1-5	TGTGCCAGCAGTCCACAGGCTTCGAGGGATCAGCCCCAGCATTTT	CASSPQASRDQPQHF
once	TRBD2	TRBV9	TRBJ2-3	TGTGCCAGCAGCGTCCGAACTAGCGGGATCGGCACAGATACGCAGTATTTT	CASSVRTSGIGTDTQYF
-	TRBD1	TRBV7-2	TRBJ2-3	TGTGCCAGCAGCTTGAGGGGGCTCGTGGATACGCAGTATTTT	CASSLRGLVDTQYF
once	-	TRBV7-9	TRBJ2-2	TGTGCCAGCAGCTTTCTGGACACCGGGGAGCTGTTTTTT	CASSFLDTGELFF
-	TRBD2	TRBV28	TRBJ2-7	TGTGCCAGCACCGGCACAACGTGGGCTAGCGGGATGGGAGAGCAGTACTTC	CASTGTTWASGMGEQYF
-	-	TRBV15	TRBJ2-7	TGTGCCACCAGCAGAGACCCAGCCACCTACGAGCAGTACTTC	CATSRDPATYEQYF
-	TRBD2	TRBV5-5	TRBJ2-5	TGTGCCAGCAGCCTCCAAGCAGGAGGCGGGGGAGAGACCCAGTACTTC	CASSLQAGGGGETQYF
-	-	TRBV13	TRBJ2-7	TGTGCCAGCAGCTTCCGGCTAGCCTACGAGCAGTACTTC	CASSFRLAYEQYF
-	-	TRBV29-1	TRBJ1-3	TGCAGCGTTGGTCAGGGCTACTCTGGAAACACCATATATTTT	CSVGQGYSGNTIYF
-	-	TRBV5-1	TRBJ1-1	TGCGCCAGCAGCGGGGGAAATTTGAACACTGAAGCTTTCTTT	CASSGGNLNTEAFF
-	-	TRBV2	TRBJ2-7	TGTGCCAGCAGTGACGACAGGAGGGGGTCCTACGAGCAGTACTTC	CASSDDRRGSYEQYF
-	-	TRBV10-3	TRBJ2-7	TGTGCCATCAGTGAGTCCAACAGGGGAGGGTACGAGCAGTACTTC	CAISESNRGGYEQYF
-	-	TRBV7-8	TRBJ2-5	TGTGCCAGCAGCTCAAACGTCGGTACGGCCCAAGAGACCCAGTACTTC	CASSSNVGTAQETQYF
-	-	TRBV5-6	TRBJ2-7	TGTGCCAGCAGCGCCCAGGCCTCCTACGAGCAGTACTTC	CASSAQASYEQYF
once	-	TRBV28	TRBJ2-7	TGTGCCAGCAGTTTGCCCCAAAGCTCCTACGAGCAGTACTTC	CASSLPQSSYEQYF
once	TRBD2	TRBV7-9	TRBJ2-7	TGTGCCAGCAGCTTAGCGGGGACTAGAGGCTACGAGCAGTACTTC	CASSLAGTRGYEQYF
-	-	TRBV11-2	TRBJ2-1	TGTGCCAGCAGCTTCCAGGGTTCCTACAATGAGCAGTTCTTC	CASSFQGSYNEQFF
-	TRBD2	TRBV7-3	TRBJ2-3	TGTGCCAGCAGCTCAGGACTAGCGGGAGGTAGGGCAGATACGCAGTATTTT	CASSSGLAGGRADTQYF
once	TRBD2	TRBV5-4	TRBJ2-2	TGTGCCAGCAGCTTGGGGAGCGGGGAAACCGGGGAGCTGTTTTTT	CASSLGSGETGELFF
-	-	TRBV28	TRBJ1-2	TGTGCCAGCAGTTTAGCGGGGGACGGCTACACCTTC	CASSLAGDGYTF
-	TRBD1	TRBV5-1	TRBJ2-2	TGCGCCAGCAGCAGAGGACAGGGGTCGGAGCTGTTTTTT	CASSRGQGSELFF
-	-	TRBV27	TRBJ2-1	TGTGCCAGCAGAGTTGGACAGGAGCGGGACAATGAGCAGTTCTTC	CASRVGQERDNEQFF
once	-	TRBV28	TRBJ2-7	TGTGCCAGCAGCTTGAGAGGACCCTACGAGCAGTACTTC	CASSLRGPYEQYF
-	-	TRBV7-2	TRBJ1-2	TGTGCCAGCAGTCGAGGGGGGGACTATGGCTACACCTTC	CASSRGGDYGYTF
-	-	TRBV27	TRBJ2-3	TGTGCCAGCACTGGGGGAGATACGCAGTATTTT	CASTGGDTQYF
-	-	TRBV18	TRBJ2-7	TGTGCCAGCTCACCGCCCGGGGGAATAACAACGTACGAGCAGTACTTC	CASSPPGGITTYEQYF
-	TRBD1	TRBV7-9	TRBJ2-5	TGTGCCAGCAGCCGGGACAGGGGACAAGAGACCCAGTACTTC	CASSRDRGQETQYF
once	TRBD2	TRBV19	TRBJ2-5	TGTGCCAGTAGTTCGCTAGCGGGAGTAAGGGGGACCCAGTACTTC	CASSSLAGVRGTQYF
-	-	TRBV2	TRBJ1-1	TGTGCCAGCTCCCTTCTAACCATGAACACTGAAGCTTTCTTT	CASSLLTMNTEAFF
-	-	TRBV16	TRBJ1-2	TGTGCCAGCAGCCTGACAGGCTATGGCTACACCTTC	CASSLTGYGYTF
-	TRBD2	TRBV7-6	TRBJ2-1	TGTGCCAGCAGCTTAGAGGCGAGCGGGAGCTCCTACAATGAGCAGTTCTTC	CASSLEASGSSYNEQFF
-	-	TRBV7-8	TRBJ1-5	TGTGCCAGCAGCTCCGCGTGGCAGCCCCAGCATTTT	CASSSAWQPQHF
once	-	TRBV18	TRBJ2-2	TGTGCCAGCTCACCAGTCCTCGCGAACACCGGGGAGCTGTTTTTT	CASSPVLANTGELFF
-	TRBD2	TRBV7-8	TRBJ2-5	TGTGCCAGCAGCACCCGGCGACTAGCGGGAGGGTTACAAGAGACCCAGTACTTC	CASSTRRLAGGLQETQYF
-	-	TRBV28	TRBJ2-7	TGTGCCAGCACGGACAGTCGTACCTACGAGCAGTACTTC	CASTDSRTYEQYF
-	-	TRBV28	TRBJ2-2	TGTGCCAGCAGATGGGGGGCGTCGGCCGGGGAGCTGTTTTTT	CASRWGASAGELFF
-	-	TRBV30	TRBJ2-7	TGTGCCTGGTCTCTAGGCTACGAGCAGTACTTC	CAWSLGYEQYF
-	-	TRBV18	TRBJ2-7	TGTGCCAGCTCACCCGCTGGGGAGCAGTACTTC	CASSPAGEQYF